A selection of T cell receptor beta chains follows, all from one sample in a study of blood T cell repertoires in COVID-19. Here immunoSEQ multiplex PCR was the method, and the copy in TCRdb shows in-frame clones only, minus some. The sample contains hundreds of thousands of clones, 90% of which appear only once. The sample consisted of PBMCs or T cells enriched from blood (not recorded which). Every receptor here comes from a woman under 30 with acute COVID-19. Both conserved end residues are part of each CDR3. D genes are given only for firm matches. Clone size is shown for a subset of rows, as once, few, many or a class of expanded clone.

j_gene	abundance	d_gene	v_gene	CDR3nt	CDR3aa
TRBJ2-7	-	TRBD1	TRBV7-2	TGTGCCAGCAGCTTAGTGGGGACAGGTGAATCCTACGAGCAGTACTTC	CASSLVGTGESYEQYF
TRBJ2-7	-	-	TRBV11-2	TGTGCCAGCAGCTTAGAAGCCGAATACGAGCAGTACTTC	CASSLEAEYEQYF
TRBJ2-1	-	TRBD2	TRBV18	TGTGCCAGCTCACCATCCCTAGCGGCAGAAGAGCAGTTCTTC	CASSPSLAAEEQFF
TRBJ2-7	-	-	TRBV30	TGTGCCTGGAGTGTGTCGGGGGAAGTCGAGCAGTACTTC	CAWSVSGEVEQYF
TRBJ1-2	-	-	TRBV5-4	TGTGCCAGCAGCTCTCTTCAAGTGGGCGGGCTTTATGGCTACACCTTC	CASSSLQVGGLYGYTF
TRBJ1-2	-	TRBD1	TRBV7-2	TGTGCCAGCAGCTTGGGGACAGCAAGCTATGGCTACACCTTC	CASSLGTASYGYTF
TRBJ2-5	-	TRBD2	TRBV5-1	TGCGCCAGCAGCTTCAATGAGGCGGGAGGGACCACGCAAGAGACCCAGTACTTC	CASSFNEAGGTTQETQYF
TRBJ2-7	-	-	TRBV4-1	TGCGCCAGCAGCCCGACACAGGGAGCCTACGAGCAGTACTTC	CASSPTQGAYEQYF
TRBJ2-2	once	TRBD2	TRBV24-1	TGTGCCACCAGTGAATTTGAGCTAGCGGGTAACACCGGGGAGCTGTTTTTT	CATSEFELAGNTGELFF
TRBJ1-2	-	TRBD1	TRBV11-3	TGTGCCAGCAGCCCGCACAGGGGGTCTCGTGGCTACACCTTC	CASSPHRGSRGYTF
TRBJ1-2	-	-	TRBV25-1	TGTGCCAGCAGTCCAACTAGGGGACCGACTAGCTTGTATGGCTACACCTTC	CASSPTRGPTSLYGYTF
TRBJ2-7	-	-	TRBV6-5	TGTGCCAGCACGGTAAGCGGTGCCGGGGGCGAGCAGTACTTC	CASTVSGAGGEQYF
TRBJ2-1	-	-	TRBV11-2	TGTGCCAGCAGACGACTCAGCGGGCCCTCCTACAATGAGCAGTTCTTC	CASRRLSGPSYNEQFF
TRBJ2-7	-	-	TRBV7-8	TGTGCCAGCAGCTTACCCCCCCGGAGCTCCTACGAGCAGTACTTC	CASSLPPRSSYEQYF
TRBJ2-1	-	-	TRBV19	TGTGCCAGTAGTTGGAGGGGGGGAAGCTCCTACAATGAGCAGTTCTTC	CASSWRGGSSYNEQFF
TRBJ2-5	-	TRBD2	TRBV4-2	TGTGCCAGCAGCCAAGAGGCTAGCGGGAGTCTCTACCAAGAGACCCAGTACTTC	CASSQEASGSLYQETQYF
TRBJ2-1	-	TRBD2	TRBV30	TGTGCCTGCGATAGCGGGAGCTCTTTCAGTGAGCAGTTCTTC	CACDSGSSFSEQFF
TRBJ2-6	-	-	TRBV18	TGTGCCAGCTCACCGCGCCCTTGGCTAGCCGCTTTCTCTGGGGCCAACGTCCTGACTTTC	CASSPRPWLAAFSGANVLTF
TRBJ2-2	-	TRBD2	TRBV15	TGTGCCACCCGACTAGCGTCTTCCACCGGGGAGCTGTTTTTT	CATRLASSTGELFF
TRBJ1-6	-	-	TRBV2	TGTGCCAGCAGTGAAAGTTCAGGACAAATCGGGTCACCCCTCCACTTT	CASSESSGQIGSPLHF
TRBJ2-1	-	TRBD2	TRBV3-1/TRBV3-2	TGTGCCAGCAGCCCGGGACTAGCGGGGGGCGAGCAGTTCTTC	CASSPGLAGGEQFF
TRBJ1-3	-	TRBD1	TRBV18	TGTGCCAGCTCATTCGGGACAGGTATTTTCTCTGGAAACACCATATATTTT	CASSFGTGIFSGNTIYF
TRBJ1-4	-	TRBD1	TRBV20-1	TGCAGTGCTAGTGGGACAGGGTCCCCGAAACTGTTTTTT	CSASGTGSPKLFF
TRBJ2-1	once	TRBD2	TRBV6-5	TGTGCCAGCAGTCTCGGGACTAGCGGGAGAAATGAGCAGTTCTTC	CASSLGTSGRNEQFF
TRBJ2-7	-	-	TRBV12-3/TRBV12-4	TGTGCCAGCAGTTTTGAACAGACCTACGAGCAGTACTTC	CASSFEQTYEQYF
TRBJ2-1	-	-	TRBV11-2	TGTGCCAGCAGCCCGGTCCCCCTACAGGGAAGTGAGCAGTTCTTC	CASSPVPLQGSEQFF
TRBJ2-7	-	TRBD1	TRBV6-1	TGTGCCAGCAGAAAGACAGGACAGGATTACGAGCAGTACTTC	CASRKTGQDYEQYF
TRBJ2-7	-	-	TRBV18	TGTGCCAGCTCGCTAGAACAGGGTTACGAGCAGTACTTC	CASSLEQGYEQYF
TRBJ1-1	-	TRBD1	TRBV5-6	TGTGCCAGCAGCTTGGAGGGGACAGCTGAAGCTTTCTTT	CASSLEGTAEAFF
TRBJ2-7	-	TRBD2	TRBV7-2	TGTGCCAGCAGCTTGCTTGCGGGAGGGCCTAATCGCAGGGGCGAGCAGTACTTC	CASSLLAGGPNRRGEQYF
TRBJ2-1	-	-	TRBV30	TGTGCCTGGAGTGTGGCAGCGGGTGGCTACAATGAGCAGTTCTTC	CAWSVAAGGYNEQFF
TRBJ2-1	once	TRBD2	TRBV5-4	TGTGCCAGCAGGACTAGCGGGAGTAATGAGCAGTTCTTC	CASRTSGSNEQFF
TRBJ1-4	-	-	TRBV5-5	TGTGCCAGCAGCTATCGGGGGGCGATCCCCGTAAATGAAAAACTGTTTTTT	CASSYRGAIPVNEKLFF
TRBJ2-2	-	TRBD2	TRBV11-3	TGTGCCAGCAGCTTAACGGGAGGGCCTTCGGGGGAGCTGTTTTTT	CASSLTGGPSGELFF
TRBJ2-7	-	TRBD1	TRBV11-2	TGTGCCAGCAGCCGACTCCGTGGGACAGGGTTCCACGAGCAGTACTTC	CASSRLRGTGFHEQYF
TRBJ1-5	-	-	TRBV15	TGTGCCACCAGCAGAGATCTGGAGAGCAATCAGCCCCAGCATTTT	CATSRDLESNQPQHF
TRBJ1-6	-	-	TRBV19	TGTGCCAGTAGTATAGCCGCGGCCTCACCCCTCCACTTT	CASSIAAASPLHF
TRBJ2-1	-	-	TRBV4-3	TGCGCCAGCAGTGACGGAGGGAATGAGCAGTTCTTC	CASSDGGNEQFF
TRBJ1-1	-	-	TRBV19	TGTGCCAGTAGTATTTCAGGGGAAACTGAAGCTTTCTTT	CASSISGETEAFF
TRBJ1-2	-	TRBD1	TRBV6-2/TRBV6-3	TGTGCCAGCAGTTACCAGGCCACGGCCAGGGGGCTTAATGGCTACACCTTC	CASSYQATARGLNGYTF
TRBJ1-2	-	-	TRBV6-5	TGTGCCAGCAGTCCCTTGCCCGGGACACTTTATGGCTACACCTTC	CASSPLPGTLYGYTF
TRBJ2-7	-	-	TRBV7-9	TGTGCCAGCAGCGGCCAATACGAGCAGTACTTC	CASSGQYEQYF
TRBJ1-3	-	TRBD1	TRBV19	TGTGCCAGTAGACGGACAGGGAACTCTGGAAACACCATATATTTT	CASRRTGNSGNTIYF
TRBJ2-7	-	-	TRBV6-1	TGTGCCAGCAGTGAAGCTTGGGGGAGGAGTTACTACGAGCAGTACTTC	CASSEAWGRSYYEQYF
TRBJ2-3	-	-	TRBV4-1	TGCGCCAGCAGCCAAGAGTTGCAAGCGGGCACAGATACGCAGTATTTT	CASSQELQAGTDTQYF
TRBJ2-1	-	TRBD2	TRBV7-9	TGTGCCAGCAGTTTAGCGGGAGGCTACAATGAGCAGTTCTTC	CASSLAGGYNEQFF
TRBJ2-2	-	-	TRBV13	TGTGCCAGCAGCCCCCGCCCGTCTACTAGCCTCTACACCGGGGAGCTGTTTTTT	CASSPRPSTSLYTGELFF
TRBJ2-7	-	TRBD1	TRBV10-3	TGTGCCATCAGTGGGACAGGGAGATTCTACGAGCAGTACTTC	CAISGTGRFYEQYF
TRBJ1-4	many	-	TRBV29-1	TGCAGCGTTGGGGAGGGCAGGGAGAAACTGTTTTTT	CSVGEGREKLFF
TRBJ2-7	once	-	TRBV4-1	TGCGCCAGCAGCCAAGTTAATAGCTACGAGCAGTACTTC	CASSQVNSYEQYF